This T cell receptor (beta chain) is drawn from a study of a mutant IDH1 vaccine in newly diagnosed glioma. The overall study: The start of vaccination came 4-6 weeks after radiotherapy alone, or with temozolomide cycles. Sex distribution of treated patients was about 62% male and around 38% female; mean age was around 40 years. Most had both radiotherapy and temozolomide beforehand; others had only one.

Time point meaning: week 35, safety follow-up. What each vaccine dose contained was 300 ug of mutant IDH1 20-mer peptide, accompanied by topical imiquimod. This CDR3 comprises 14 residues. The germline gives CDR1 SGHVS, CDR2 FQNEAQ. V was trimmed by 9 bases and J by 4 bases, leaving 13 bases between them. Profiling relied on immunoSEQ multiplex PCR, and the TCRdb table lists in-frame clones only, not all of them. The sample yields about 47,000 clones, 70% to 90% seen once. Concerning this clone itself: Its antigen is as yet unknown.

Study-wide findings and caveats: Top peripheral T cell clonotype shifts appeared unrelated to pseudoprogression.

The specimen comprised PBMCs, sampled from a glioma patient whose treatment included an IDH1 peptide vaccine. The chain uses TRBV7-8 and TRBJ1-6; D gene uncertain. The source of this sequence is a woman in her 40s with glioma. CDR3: CASRTAGYNSPLHF. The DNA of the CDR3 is TGTGCCAGTCGCACCGCCGGTTATAATTCACCCCTCCACTTT.